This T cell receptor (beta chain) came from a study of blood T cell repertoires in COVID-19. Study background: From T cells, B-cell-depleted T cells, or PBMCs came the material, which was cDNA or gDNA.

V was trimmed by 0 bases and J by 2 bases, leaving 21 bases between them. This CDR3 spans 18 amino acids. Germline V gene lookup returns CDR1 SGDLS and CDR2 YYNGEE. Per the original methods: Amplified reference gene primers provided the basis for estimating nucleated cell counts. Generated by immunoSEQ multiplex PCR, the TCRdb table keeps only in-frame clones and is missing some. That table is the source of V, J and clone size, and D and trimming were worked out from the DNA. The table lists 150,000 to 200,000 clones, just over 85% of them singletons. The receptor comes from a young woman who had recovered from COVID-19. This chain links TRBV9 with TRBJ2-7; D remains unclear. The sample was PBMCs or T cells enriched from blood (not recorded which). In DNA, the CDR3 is TGTGCCAGCAGCGTAGACGAGAGCCCACTGAGATTTCCCTACGAGCAGTACTTC. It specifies CASSVDESPLRFPYEQYF.